The 9 T cell receptor beta chains in this list originate from one sample, sequenced in a study of radiation and T cells in renal cell carcinoma. Assay: immunoSEQ multiplex PCR; the TCRdb copy retains only in-frame clones and omits some. The sample has about 90,000 clones, around 80% seen once. Time point meaning: blood 4 weeks post-SBRT, at nephrectomy. Treatment in this sample: 15 Gy SBRT to primary tumor, nephrectomy 4 weeks later. The material was blood, obtained from a patient whose treatment included radiotherapy and nephrectomy. The receptors stem from a man between 60 and 75 years old with renal cell carcinoma.

The genes are TRBV6-5 and TRBJ2-1, with 7 nucleotides matching TRBD2. CDR1 is MNHEY, CDR2 SVGAGI, per germline. This CDR3 is 14 amino acids long. V lost 10 bases and J lost 3; bases outside the gene matches: 9. The CDR3 region has the DNA TGTGCCATCAGGAAGGGAGGGGACTACAATGAGCAGTTCTTC. This translates into CAIRKGGDYNEQFF.

This clone was counted a few times. The V and J genes are TRBV28 and TRBJ1-1, with D possibly TRBD1 on 5 matching bases. Germline CDR1 and CDR2: MDHEN and SYDVKM. The CDR3 runs to 17 residues. Trimming removed 4 bases at V and 1 base at J, with 19 bases between. CDR3 sequence (DNA): TGTGCCAGCAGTTCGCTCGGTGGGGGGGTAGGGAACACTGAAGCTTTCTTT. This sequence encodes CASSSLGGGVGNTEAFF.

The chain combines TRBV27 with TRBJ2-6, with D perhaps matching TRBD2 (5 bases). Per germline, CDR1 MNHEY and CDR2 SMNVEV (reference sequence). CDR3 length equals 16 residues. V was cut by 6 bases and J by 2 bases, with 14 bases left in between. The CDR3 sequence: CASRTGSQPGANVLTF. The DNA of the CDR3 is TGTGCCAGCAGAACGGGGAGTCAACCTGGGGCCAACGTCCTGACTTTC.

The chain joins TRBV14 to TRBJ2-1, with 8 bases matching TRBD2. J was trimmed by 9 bases and V by 7 bases; bases with no gene match: 14. Germline CDR1 and CDR2: SGHDN and FVKESK. CDR3 size: 15 residues. CDR3 amino acids: CASNYGGRTHGEQFF. In nucleotides, the CDR3 is TGTGCCAGCAACTATGGCGGGAGGACGCACGGTGAGCAGTTCTTC. The full variable domain, in which reference TRBV14 and TRBJ2-1 provide the parts outside the CDR3, is EAGVTQFPSHSVIEKGQTVTLRCDPISGHDNLYWYRRVMGKEIKFLLHFVKESKQDESGMPNNRFLAERTGGTYSTLKVQPAELEDSGVYFCASNYGGRTHGEQFFGPGTRLTVL.

CDR3 DNA sequence: TGTGCCTGGATTGGGGGTCCGATGTGGGAGCAGTTCTTC. Amino acids: CAWIGGPMWEQFF. The rearrangement links TRBV30 to TRBJ2-1; D possibly uses TRBD1 or TRBD2 (5 bases each). V was pared by 4 bases and J by 10 bases, with 17 bases between. The length of the CDR3 is 13 residues. The germline CDR1 and CDR2 sequences are GTSNPN and SVGIG (reference sequence).

The V and J genes are TRBV19 and TRBJ2-7, with 7 bases matching TRBD1. The CDR3 spans 15 residues. V shed 5 bases, J shed 5 bases, and the junction held 12 bases outside the gene matches. Germline CDR1 is LNHDA and CDR2 is SQIVND (reference sequence). The CDR3 sequence is CASSWSGTEKDEQYF. CDR3 nucleotide sequence: TGTGCCAGTAGTTGGTCCGGGACAGAAAAGGACGAGCAGTACTTC.

This clone occurred a few times. The rearrangement joins TRBV5-6 to TRBJ2-3; no firm D call. The CDR3 is 13 residues long. Germline-derived CDR1 and CDR2 are SGHDT and YYEEEE. Trimming pared 6 bases from V and 3 bases from J, leaving 11 bases between. Here the CDR3 reads CASTVEGTDTQYF. The CDR3 DNA is TGTGCCAGCACCGTGGAAGGTACAGATACGCAGTATTTT.

The chain joins TRBV7-2 to TRBJ2-5; TRBD2 agrees at 11 bases. Germline values: CDR1 SGHTA, CDR2 FQGNSA. Germline trimming cut 4 bases from V and 2 bases from J; bases unmatched to any gene: 6. CDR3 size: 16 residues. The CDR3 spells CASSSRLAGGQETQYF. CDR3 nucleotides: TGTGCCAGCAGCTCCCGTCTAGCGGGAGGTCAAGAGACCCAGTACTTC.

V and J are TRBV9 and TRBJ2-5; D is ambiguous. Germline lookup yields CDR1 SGDLS and CDR2 YYNGEE. Trimming removed 2 bases at V and 7 bases at J, with 9 bases between. This CDR3 is built from 12 residues. CDR3 nucleotides: TGTGCCAGCAGCGTGTCCGGCGCGACCCAGTACTTC. Amino acids: CASSVSGATQYF.